This TCR beta chain was captured in a study of cytomegalovirus exposure and HLA in healthy donors. The PCR was carried out with 60 Vbeta primers and 13 Jbeta primers. Repertoires were generated with immunoSEQ multiplex PCR, while TCRdb's copy carries only in-frame clones and drops some. In all, the sample yields approximately 100,000 clones. The germline gives CDR1 SQVTM, CDR2 ANQGSEA. The CDR3 is 16 amino acids. Germline trimming cut 0 bases from V and 3 bases from J; bases unmatched to any gene: 5. The material sequenced was PBMCs. The chain combines TRBV29-1 with TRBJ2-1; 10 bases are a match to TRBD2. The clonotype comes from a man aged 45-65 years in good health and CMV-seropositive. The CDR3: CSVEEAGLADYNEQFF. DNA of the CDR3: TGCAGCGTTGAAGAAGCAGGACTAGCGGACTACAATGAGCAGTTCTTC.